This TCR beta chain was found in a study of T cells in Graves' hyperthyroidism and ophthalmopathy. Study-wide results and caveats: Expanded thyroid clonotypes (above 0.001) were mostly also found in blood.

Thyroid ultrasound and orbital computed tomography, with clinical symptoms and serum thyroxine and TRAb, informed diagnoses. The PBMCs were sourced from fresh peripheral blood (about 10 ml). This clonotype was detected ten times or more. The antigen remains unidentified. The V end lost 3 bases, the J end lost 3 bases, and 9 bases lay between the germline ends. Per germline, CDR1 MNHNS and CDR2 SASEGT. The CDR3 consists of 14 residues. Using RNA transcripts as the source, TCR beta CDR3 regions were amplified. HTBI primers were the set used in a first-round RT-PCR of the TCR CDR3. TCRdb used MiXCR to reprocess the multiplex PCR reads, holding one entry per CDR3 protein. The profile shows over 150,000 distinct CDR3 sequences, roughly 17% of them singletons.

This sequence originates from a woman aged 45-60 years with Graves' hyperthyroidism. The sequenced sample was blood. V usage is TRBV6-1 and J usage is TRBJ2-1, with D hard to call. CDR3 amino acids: CASSDLGFYNEQFF. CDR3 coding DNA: TGTGCCAGCAGTGATCTGGGGTTCTACAATGAGCAGTTCTTC.